The 20 T cell receptor beta chains in this list originate from one sample, sequenced in a study of blood T cell repertoires in COVID-19. Only in-frame clones appear in the TCRdb table, and some are missing; sequencing was by immunoSEQ multiplex PCR. The table has 150,000 to 200,000 clones, more than 75% seen once. Sequenced sample: peripheral blood. The receptors were sampled from a person between 70 and 80 years old with COVID-19, enrolled during active disease.

The CDR3 bases are TGTGTGAGCGGGAGGAGCACAGATACGCAGTATTTT. It yields the protein CVSGRSTDTQYF. This rearrangement joins TRBV28 to TRBJ2-3, with 9 positions matching TRBD2. There are 12 residues in the CDR3. The germline V gene has CDR1 MDHEN and CDR2 SYDVKM. The variable domain in full, with the rest retrieved from reference TRBV28 and TRBJ2-3, is DVKVTQSSRYLVKRTGEKVFLECVQDMDHENMFWYRQDPGLGLRLIYFSYDVKMKEKGDIPEGYSVSREKKERFSLILESASTNQTSMYLCVSGRSTDTQYFGPGTRLTVL.

The chain uses TRBV7-9 and TRBJ2-1; the match to TRBD1 covers 7 bases. J lost 9 bases, V lost 6 bases, and 8 bases had no gene match. The germline gives CDR1 SEHNR, CDR2 FQNEAQ (reference sequence). This CDR3 comprises 13 residues. The CDR3 region is CASSYIGGGEQFF. The CDR3 DNA reads as TGTGCCAGCAGTTACATAGGGGGCGGTGAGCAGTTCTTC.

The V gene is TRBV9, the J gene TRBJ2-2; TRBD2 is a possible D gene (5 bases). Germline V gene lookup returns CDR1 SGDLS and CDR2 YYNGEE. The CDR3 sequence is 14 residues long. V lost 4 bases, J lost 7 bases, and 14 bases lay in between. CDR3 amino acids: CASSPYNGVGELFF. Written as DNA, the CDR3 is TGTGCCAGCAGCCCCTATAACGGGGTCGGGGAGCTGTTTTTT.

This chain connects TRBV7-8 to TRBJ2-7, with a possible D match to TRBD1 (5 bases). Germline V gene data show CDR1 as SGHVS and CDR2 as FQNEAQ. Between the trimmed V and J ends, which lost 2 bases and 6 bases, there was a span of 11 bases. There are 13 residues in the CDR3. The CDR3: CASSLSQGREQYF. The DNA of the CDR3 is TGTGCCAGCAGCTTAAGTCAGGGTCGCGAGCAGTACTTC. Variable domain in full (rest from reference TRBV7-8 and TRBJ2-7): GAGVSQSPRYKVAKRGQDVALRCDPISGHVSLFWYQQALGQGPEFLTYFQNEAQLDKSGLPSDRFFAERPEGSVSTLKIQRTQQEDSAVYLCASSLSQGREQYFGPGTRLTVT.

This chain links TRBV7-3 with TRBJ2-6, with TRBD2 matching 14 bases. The CDR3 covers 20 residues. Germline V lookup: CDR1 SGHTA, CDR2 FQGTGA. The ends lost 5 bases at V and 0 bases at J; junction bases unmatched: 9. CDR3 protein: CASSQWGLAGEVSGANVLTF. CDR3 in DNA: TGTGCCAGCAGCCAGTGGGGACTAGCGGGAGAGGTCTCTGGGGCCAACGTCCTGACTTTC.

The rearrangement links TRBV6-2 or TRBV6-3 to TRBJ2-7; 11 bases line up with TRBD2. V shed 5 bases and J 2 bases; nucleotides not matched to a gene: 5. Germline CDR1 reads MNHEY; CDR2 reads SVGEGT. The CDR3 is 15 residues long. The CDR3 DNA reads as TGTGCCAGCAGTGGGGGACTAGCGGTTGCCTACGAGCAGTACTTC. Translated: CASSGGLAVAYEQYF.

The chain uses TRBV6-4 and TRBJ2-7; tentatively, D is TRBD2 (5 bases). The V end was cut by 11 bases, the J end by 5 bases, with 28 bases between. The CDR3 is 16 amino acids. Germline CDR1 is MRHNA and CDR2 is SNTAGT. Here the CDR3 DNA reads TGTGCCGTCCCGAGAGCTGGGAGTAGGATTCACGACGAGCAGTACTTC. It is translated as CAVPRAGSRIHDEQYF.

This sequence joins TRBV5-8 and TRBJ1-6, with a tentative D call TRBD1 (6 bases). Trimming took 0 bases from V and 3 from J, leaving 13 bases between them. Germline-derived CDR1 and CDR2 are SGHTS and YDEGEE. CDR3 length: 17 residues. In DNA form, the CDR3 reads TGTGCCAGCAGCTTGGTGGTAGGGGGAAACTATAATTCACCCCTCCACTTT. Amino acids: CASSLVVGGNYNSPLHF.

The chain carries TRBV7-2 and TRBJ1-5; D ambiguous. This CDR3 spans 14 amino acids. The V end lost 2 bases, the J end lost 4 bases, and 9 bases lay between the germline ends. Germline CDR1 SGHTA, CDR2 FQGNSA. CDR3 in amino acids: CASSLRRENQPQHF. In DNA form, the CDR3 reads TGTGCCAGCAGCTTACGGAGGGAGAATCAGCCCCAGCATTTT.

This clone was detected many times. The rearrangement uses TRBV29-1 and TRBJ2-7; 9 bases map to TRBD2. J lost 4 bases, V lost 6 bases, and 16 bases had no gene match. CDR1 is SQVTM and CDR2 is ANQGSEA in the germline V gene. The CDR3 runs 16 residues. CDR3 nucleotide sequence: TGCAGCGTACTTACCAGCGGGAGGATTACGCGTTACGAGCAGTACTTC. This translates into CSVLTSGRITRYEQYF.

This sequence joins TRBV7-6 and TRBJ2-7; TRBD1 matches 7 bases. The CDR3 sequence is 15 residues long. With 1 base clipped from V and 4 bases from J, the junction kept 7 bases outside the gene matches. Germline values: CDR1 SGHVS, CDR2 FNYEAQ. The CDR3 DNA is TGTGCCAGCAGCTTAGGTCTGGGACAGCGTTACGAGCAGTACTTC. Amino acids: CASSLGLGQRYEQYF.

This clone was detected once. The V gene is TRBV11-3, the J gene TRBJ2-1; 11 nucleotides align to TRBD2. CDR3 length: 15 amino acids. Trimming cost V 5 bases and J 3 bases; bases outside gene matches: 3. CDR1 is SGHNT, CDR2 YENEEA, per germline. CDR3 amino acids: CASSPGLAVYNEQFF. CDR3 nucleotide sequence: TGTGCCAGCAGCCCGGGACTAGCGGTCTACAATGAGCAGTTCTTC. Drawing the rest from reference TRBV11-3 and TRBJ2-1, the complete variable domain is EAGVVQSPRYKIIEKKQPVAFWCNPISGHNTLYWYLQNLGQGPELLIRYENEEAVDDSQLPKDRFSAERLKGVDSTLKIQPAELGDSAVYLCASSPGLAVYNEQFFGPGTRLTVL.

The rearrangement links TRBV30 to TRBJ2-3; TRBD2 aligns across 9 bases. The V segment lost 2 bases and the J segment 3 bases; nucleotides outside the gene matches: 3. Germline V gene lookup returns CDR1 GTSNPN and CDR2 SVGIG (reference sequence). The CDR3 loop spans 14 amino acids. The DNA for the CDR3 is TGTGCCTGGAGTCCGGGACTAGCAACAGATACGCAGTATTTT. Its protein product is CAWSPGLATDTQYF.

V is TRBV28 and J is TRBJ1-5; 7 bases fit TRBD1. The germline CDR1 and CDR2 sequences are MDHEN and SYDVKM. The CDR3 is made up of 16 amino acids. Trimming removed 4 bases from V and 5 bases from J; junction bases left unmatched: 11. The CDR3 bases are TGTGCCAGCAGTTACTCCGGGAGGGGGCTGTATCAGCCCCAGCATTTT. Translated, it gives CASSYSGRGLYQPQHF. The variable domain in full, with the rest retrieved from reference TRBV28 and TRBJ1-5, is DVKVTQSSRYLVKRTGEKVFLECVQDMDHENMFWYRQDPGLGLRLIYFSYDVKMKEKGDIPEGYSVSREKKERFSLILESASTNQTSMYLCASSYSGRGLYQPQHFGDGTRLSIL.

J is TRBJ2-7 and V is TRBV5-4, with D possibly matching TRBD1 (5 bases). The length of the CDR3 is 18 residues. Trimming left V 0 bases short and J 2 bases short, with 21 bases between. Germline V gene lookup returns CDR1 SGHNT and CDR2 YYREEE (reference sequence). The CDR3 reads CASSLEQGSSSDAYEQYF. Written as DNA, the CDR3 is TGTGCCAGCAGCTTGGAGCAGGGAAGTTCGTCGGACGCCTACGAGCAGTACTTC.

V gene TRBV28 combines with J gene TRBJ2-7; 7 bases align to TRBD1. The CDR3 is 16 amino acids. Germline-derived CDR1 and CDR2 are MDHEN and SYDVKM. V dropped 5 bases and J dropped 0; count of bases not matched to a gene: 10. CDR3 sequence (DNA): TGTGCCAGCAGTGGGGACAGCTTACTGAGCTCCTACGAGCAGTACTTC. Translation gives CASSGDSLLSSYEQYF.

This chain joins TRBV5-4 and TRBJ2-5, with 9 bases identical to TRBD2. The CDR3 is made up of 14 amino acids. Germline loops: CDR1 SGHNT, CDR2 YYREEE (reference sequence). Trimming at V came to 10 bases and at J to 2 bases, leaving 9 bases not matched to a gene. The CDR3 DNA reads TGTGCCTTCGCCTCTAGCGGGATTCAAGAGACCCAGTACTTC. As protein: CAFASSGIQETQYF.

The rearrangement uses TRBV7-7 and TRBJ2-1, with 7 positions matching TRBD2. With 5 bases clipped from V and 5 bases from J, the junction kept 3 bases outside the gene matches. Germline V gene lookup returns CDR1 SSHAT and CDR2 FNYEAQ (reference sequence). This CDR3 is 13 amino acids long. CDR3: CASSRDYDNEQFF. CDR3 in DNA: TGTGCCAGCAGCCGGGACTACGACAATGAGCAGTTCTTC.

The chain joins TRBV28 to TRBJ2-5; 7 nucleotides align to TRBD2. CDR3 length: 14 amino acids. J lost 2 bases, V lost 5 bases, and 5 bases had no gene match. The germline CDR1 and CDR2 sequences are MDHEN and SYDVKM. CDR3 in DNA: TGTGCCAGCAGTAGGCGGGGGAGACAAGAGACCCAGTACTTC. It is translated as CASSRRGRQETQYF.

The rearrangement joins TRBV28 to TRBJ1-6; weak D call: TRBD1 (6 bases). The V gene's germline CDR1 is MDHEN and CDR2 SYDVKM. The germline V and J ends were trimmed by 8 bases and 5 bases, with 13 bases remaining between them. This CDR3 region has 14 residues. The CDR3 region is CASGPGHHNSPLHF. The CDR3, as DNA: TGTGCCAGCGGGCCGGGACACCATAATTCACCCCTCCACTTT.